The 28 T cell receptor beta chains given below trace back to one sample, sequenced in a study of blood T cell repertoires in COVID-19. Sequencing was performed with immunoSEQ multiplex PCR; in TCRdb, only in-frame clones are kept and a portion is missing. Of about 200,000 clones listed, approximately 84% are singletons. The sample taken for sequencing was peripheral blood. These receptors all come from a human donor with acute or convalescent COVID-19. The donor label of this sample is uncertain.

V and J are TRBV5-3 and TRBJ2-7; maybe TRBD1 (5 bases). TRBV5-3 is sorted into the ORF group, with uncertain function. V was cut by 1 base and J by 1 base, with 12 bases left in between. The CDR3 has 15 residues. The DNA of the CDR3 is TGTGCCAGAAGCTTGAAAGCAGGGTCGTCCTACGAGCAGTACTTC. This translates into CARSLKAGSSYEQYF.

This CDR3 is CATSAGGSGTDTQYF. The DNA for the CDR3 is TGTGCCACCAGTGCGGGTGGAAGCGGCACAGATACGCAGTATTTT. The chain joins TRBV24-1 to TRBJ2-3; D is unresolved. Trimming stripped 5 bases from V and 1 base from J, with 12 bases between. This CDR3 has 15 amino acids. Germline V gene data show CDR1 as KGHDR and CDR2 as SFDVKD.

This clone was observed a single time. The chain is built from TRBV6-5 and TRBJ1-3, with D hard to call. The germline CDR1 and CDR2 sequences are MNHEY and SVGAGI. CDR3 length: 13 amino acids. V lost 7 bases and J 0 bases, leaving 7 bases between the germline ends. CDR3 sequence: CASITSSGNTIYF. CDR3 nucleotides: TGTGCCAGCATAACGAGCTCTGGAAACACCATATATTTT.

This clone was seen once. The chain is built from TRBV19 and TRBJ2-1, with 12 bases fitting TRBD2. The germline gives CDR1 LNHDA, CDR2 SQIVND (reference sequence). The junction had 9 bases not matched to a gene; V was cut back by 0 bases and J by 6 bases. This CDR3 spans 18 amino acids. In nucleotides, the CDR3 is TGTGCCAGTAGTATAGATGCGCCCCTAGCGGGAGGGCGCAATGAGCAGTTCTTC. Encoded protein: CASSIDAPLAGGRNEQFF.

This clone showed up just once. The chain has TRBV5-1 and TRBJ1-5; D gene unclear. The CDR3 sequence is 14 residues long. Deletions cut 4 bases from V and 4 bases from J, with 12 bases between. Germline values: CDR1 SGHRS, CDR2 YFSETQ. This CDR3 is CASSVDGDNQPQHF. In nucleotides, the CDR3 is TGCGCCAGCAGCGTGGACGGTGATAATCAGCCCCAGCATTTT.

This chain uses TRBV9 with TRBJ2-2, with TRBD2 matching 11 bases. The CDR3 has 16 residues. After removal of 3 bases from V and 1 base from J, the junction contained 2 bases not matched to a gene. Germline V gene data show CDR1 as SGDLS and CDR2 as YYNGEE. CDR3 sequence reads: CASSDGTSGNTGELFF. The DNA of the CDR3 is TGTGCCAGCAGCGATGGGACTAGCGGGAACACCGGGGAGCTGTTTTTT.

V gene TRBV29-1 combines with J gene TRBJ2-5, with TRBD1 matching 7 bases. V dropped 3 bases and J dropped 5; count of bases not matched to a gene: 6. Per germline, CDR1 SQVTM and CDR2 ANQGSEA. CDR3 size: 13 residues. CDR3: CSVEIQGVETQYF. DNA of the CDR3: TGCAGCGTTGAGATCCAGGGGGTGGAGACCCAGTACTTC.

The chain couples TRBV5-4 to TRBJ1-5; D possibly corresponds to TRBD1 (6 bases). The germline V gene has CDR1 SGHNT and CDR2 YYREEE (reference sequence). The CDR3 sequence is 14 residues long. V gave up 4 bases and J gave up 6 bases, with 14 bases separating them. The CDR3 DNA follows: TGTGCCAGCAGCACCAACAGGGAGGGTCAGCCCCAGCATTTT. The encoded protein is CASSTNREGQPQHF.

This clone was observed at least ten times. The rearrangement uses TRBV19 and TRBJ2-3; TRBD1 aligns across 7 bases. Germline values: CDR1 LNHDA, CDR2 SQIVND (reference sequence). The ends lost 7 bases at V and 6 bases at J; junction bases unmatched: 13. The CDR3 length is 15 residues. CDR3 DNA sequence: TGTGCCAGTAATCCGGGACAGACGACCACCGATACGCAGTATTTT. It translates to CASNPGQTTTDTQYF.

The rearrangement links TRBV4-2 to TRBJ2-7; maybe TRBD1 (5 bases). CDR3 length equals 15 residues. The germline gives CDR1 LGHNA, CDR2 YNFKEQ. Trimming cost V 4 bases and J 3 bases, with 16 bases left between them. The chain's CDR3 is CASSPTLADSYEQYF. Written as DNA, the CDR3 is TGTGCCAGCAGCCCCACTTTGGCAGACAGCTACGAGCAGTACTTC.

V usage is TRBV10-3 and J usage is TRBJ1-2; unclear D gene. Germline V CDR1 and CDR2: ENHRY, SYGVKD. V was cut by 5 bases and J by 3 bases, with 10 bases left in between. The CDR3 consists of 13 residues. For the CDR3, the DNA is TGTGCCATCAGTTCGGTGGTTGACTATGGCTACACCTTC. This sequence encodes CAISSVVDYGYTF.

The genes are TRBV12-1 and TRBJ2-1; TRBD2 is taken as the D call from the table, unchecked against the DNA. TRBV12-1 is recorded as a pseudogene. The CDR3 is 13 amino acids. CDR3 in amino acids: CASSPGYYNEQFF. As DNA, the CDR3 is TGTGCCAGCAGCCCCGGGTACTACAATGAGCAGTTCTTC.

This clone was seen only a few times. The genes are TRBV11-2 and TRBJ1-1, with D uncertain. This CDR3 spans 12 amino acids. Germline-derived CDR1 and CDR2 are SGHAT and FQNNGV. The V end was cut by 0 bases, the J end by 13 bases, with 12 bases between. In DNA, the CDR3 is TGTGCCAGCAGCTTAGATGGCGGGATAGATTTCTTT. Translation gives CASSLDGGIDFF.

The CDR3 loop is CASSLGWGLQPVTEAFF. The CDR3 DNA follows: TGTGCCAGCAGCTTAGGTTGGGGACTTCAACCCGTAACTGAAGCTTTCTTT. The rearrangement joins TRBV7-2 to TRBJ1-1; D is perhaps TRBD1 (5 bases). The CDR3 loop spans 17 amino acids. The germline V gene has CDR1 SGHTA and CDR2 FQGNSA. Trimming shortened V by 1 base and J by 5 bases, and 20 bases separated the two germline ends.

This clone was recorded only once. This chain uses TRBV7-9 with TRBJ2-3, with 9 bases that match TRBD2. CDR3 length: 16 amino acids. Germline CDR1 is SEHNR and CDR2 is FQNEAQ (reference sequence). The trim removed 4 bases at V and 5 bases at J, leaving 10 bases unmatched. The CDR3 DNA reads as TGTGCCAGCAGCTCCCTAGCGGGATCCCTATTAGATACGCAGTATTTT. Translated: CASSSLAGSLLDTQYF.

This clone has a single count. The chain is built from TRBV20-1 and TRBJ2-1; 10 positions match TRBD2. The germline CDR1 and CDR2 sequences are DFQATT and SNEGSKA (reference sequence). CDR3 length equals 16 residues. J lost 9 bases, V lost 6 bases, and 17 bases had no gene match. Here the CDR3 reads CSASDVGLAGASEQFF. The CDR3 coding sequence is TGCAGTGCCAGTGACGTCGGGCTAGCGGGAGCTAGTGAGCAGTTCTTC.

CDR3 DNA: TGCGCCAGCAGCTTGGATCGACAGGGAGATCAAAAACTGTTTTTT. Its protein product is CASSLDRQGDQKLFF. The V gene is TRBV5-1, the J gene TRBJ1-4; 7 positions match TRBD1. J gave up 9 bases and V 0 bases, and 8 bases lay outside the gene matches. Germline V gives CDR1 SGHRS, CDR2 YFSETQ. The CDR3 totals 15 residues.

This sequence joins TRBV19 and TRBJ2-7, with D possibly TRBD2 on 5 matching bases. The V gene lost 5 bases and the J gene lost 5 bases, with 13 bases spanning the gap. Germline CDR1 reads LNHDA; CDR2 reads SQIVND (reference sequence). The CDR3 loop spans 13 amino acids. The CDR3 loop is CASSERAGNEQYF. The CDR3 bases are TGTGCCAGTAGTGAGAGGGCCGGCAACGAGCAGTACTTC.

This clone was seen only a few times. The chain recombines TRBV27 with TRBJ1-4; 9 bases match TRBD1. V trimming: 5 bases; J trimming: 8 bases; junction bases outside the gene matches: 6. The germline V gene has CDR1 MNHEY and CDR2 SMNVEV (reference sequence). The CDR3 covers 14 residues. The CDR3 reads CASSLDRGSEKLFF. CDR3 nucleotide sequence: TGTGCCAGCAGTCTCGACAGGGGGAGCGAAAAACTGTTTTTT.

V and J are TRBV7-8 and TRBJ1-2; D remains ambiguous. The CDR3 sequence is 12 residues long. CDR1 is SGHVS, CDR2 FQNEAQ, per germline. The ends were cut back, 4 bases at V and 8 bases at J, with 11 bases in the middle. This chain's CDR3 is CASSSSRRGYTF. Written as DNA, the CDR3 is TGTGCCAGCAGCTCCTCGAGGAGGGGCTACACCTTC. The whole variable domain, filled in from reference TRBV7-8 and TRBJ1-2, reads GAGVSQSPRYKVAKRGQDVALRCDPISGHVSLFWYQQALGQGPEFLTYFQNEAQLDKSGLPSDRFFAERPEGSVSTLKIQRTQQEDSAVYLCASSSSRRGYTFGSGTRLTVV.

The count of this clone is one. This chain uses TRBV5-1 with TRBJ2-5; no reliable D call. V dropped 5 bases and J dropped 5 bases, with 19 bases sitting between them. This CDR3 contains 15 residues. Germline values: CDR1 SGHRS, CDR2 YFSETQ. The CDR3 is CASSLRGPEAETQYF. The CDR3 DNA follows: TGCGCCAGCAGTTTGAGAGGCCCCGAGGCGGAGACCCAGTACTTC.

The genes are TRBV7-8 and TRBJ2-6; 7 bases are a match to TRBD1. V lost 6 bases to trimming and J lost 1 base; unmatched junction nucleotides: 12. This CDR3 contains 18 residues. From germline, CDR1 is SGHVS and CDR2 FQNEAQ. This CDR3 reads CASRNTGVDLSGANVLTF. The DNA for the CDR3 is TGTGCCAGCAGGAATACAGGGGTTGATTTGTCTGGGGCCAACGTCCTGACTTTC.

As to this clone: The same CDR3 arises from other DNA sequences in this sample as well. This CDR3 reads CSVDRANEQFF. CDR3 bases: TGCAGCGTTGATCGAGCGAATGAGCAGTTCTTC. The genes are TRBV29-1 and TRBJ2-1; D not resolved. The CDR3 totals 11 residues. The V gene lost 3 bases and the J gene lost 7 bases, with 7 bases spanning the gap. Looked up from germline, CDR1 is SQVTM and CDR2 is ANQGSEA.

The chain joins TRBV11-2 to TRBJ2-7; D unclear. Germline CDR1 SGHAT, CDR2 FQNNGV. This CDR3 region has 13 residues. The V and J ends lost 0 bases and 7 bases respectively, with 10 bases between them. The CDR3 sequence: CASSLDRWREQYF. The CDR3 DNA reads as TGTGCCAGCAGCTTAGACCGGTGGCGGGAGCAGTACTTC.

The chain combines TRBV7-9 with TRBJ1-5; tentative D call: TRBD1 (5 bases). The germline V gene encodes CDR1 SEHNR and CDR2 FQNEAQ (reference sequence). Trimming left V 1 base short and J 4 bases short, with 11 bases between. The CDR3 totals 15 residues. The CDR3 is CASSLGGVGNQPQHF. DNA of the CDR3: TGTGCCAGCAGCTTAGGGGGGGTCGGGAATCAGCCCCAGCATTTT.

The genes are TRBV19 and TRBJ2-3; 7 bases agree with TRBD2. With 4 bases clipped from V and 3 bases from J, the junction kept 4 bases outside the gene matches. The CDR3 totals 14 residues. Germline loops: CDR1 LNHDA, CDR2 SQIVND (reference sequence). The CDR3 DNA follows: TGTGCCAGTAGTAAGGCGGGAGCAACAGATACGCAGTATTTT. Its translation is CASSKAGATDTQYF.

V is TRBV5-1 and J is TRBJ2-3, with D perhaps TRBD2 (5 bases). Trimming pared 3 bases from V and 8 bases from J, leaving 10 bases between. The CDR3 is 12 residues long. Germline CDR1 is SGHRS and CDR2 is YFSETQ. DNA for the CDR3: TGCGCCAGCAGCTGGGGAGTTGGTACGCAGTATTTT. It encodes CASSWGVGTQYF.

CDR3 in DNA: TGTGCCAGCAGCCAACAGGGTTTCGGGGCCAACGTCCTGACTTTC. Translation gives CASSQQGFGANVLTF. The chain uses TRBV11-2 and TRBJ2-6; weak D call: TRBD1 (6 bases). Germline lookup yields CDR1 SGHAT and CDR2 FQNNGV. CDR3 length: 15 residues. V was cut by 5 bases and J by 4 bases, with 12 bases left in between.